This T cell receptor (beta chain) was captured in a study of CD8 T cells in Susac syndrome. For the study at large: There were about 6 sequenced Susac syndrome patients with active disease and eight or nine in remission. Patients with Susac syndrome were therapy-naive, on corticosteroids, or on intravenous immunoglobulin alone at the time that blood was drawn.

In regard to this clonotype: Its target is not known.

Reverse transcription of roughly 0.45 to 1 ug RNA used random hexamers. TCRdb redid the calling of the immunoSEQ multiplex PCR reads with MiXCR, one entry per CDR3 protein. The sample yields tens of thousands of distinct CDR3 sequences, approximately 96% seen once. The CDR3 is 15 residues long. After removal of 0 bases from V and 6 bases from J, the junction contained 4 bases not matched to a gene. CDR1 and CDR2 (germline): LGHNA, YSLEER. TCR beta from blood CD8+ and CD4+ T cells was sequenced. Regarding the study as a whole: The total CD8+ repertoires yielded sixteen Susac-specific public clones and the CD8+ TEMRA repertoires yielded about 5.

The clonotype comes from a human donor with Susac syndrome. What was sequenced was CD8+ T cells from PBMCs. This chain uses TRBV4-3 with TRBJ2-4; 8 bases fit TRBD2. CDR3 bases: TGCGCCAGCAGCCAAGACCAGCGGGGGACAAACATTCAGTACTTC. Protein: CASSQDQRGTNIQYF.